This TCR beta chain originates from a study of regulatory T cells in long-lasting Graves disease. Study results and caveats: Persistent patients had a count of shared public clonotypes (approximately 2,700) that exceeded that of new patients (about 970).

The time point denotes: persistent/refractory GD, antithyroid drugs over 5 years with positive TRAb. The authors made the TCR library using RNA they extracted from PBMCs. American Thyroid Association guidelines defined how Graves' disease was diagnosed. This clonotype was counted ten times or more. Antigen unknown. With iRepertoire HTBI primers and Arm-PCR of CDR3 regions, TCR beta libraries were built. TCRdb recomputed calls from the multiplex PCR reads with MiXCR, one row per CDR3 protein. The sample lists 450,000 or so distinct CDR3 sequences, 22% occurring once. The CDR3 is 15 residues long. J was trimmed by 3 bases and V by 6 bases; bases with no gene match: 5. Germline V CDR1 and CDR2: SNHLY, FYNNEI.

The J gene is TRBJ2-2, the V gene TRBV2, with 9 positions matching TRBD1. The sample consisted of peripheral blood mononuclear cells (PBMCs), taken when the disease was refractory, from a patient treated with antithyroid drugs. The clonotype comes from a female donor with Graves disease. The CDR3 DNA follows: TGTGCCAGCAGGGACAGGGGAGGATACACCGGGGAGCTGTTTTTT. This translates into CASRDRGGYTGELFF.